This T cell receptor (beta chain) was captured in a study of shared clonotypes between healthy human individuals. The CDR3 length is 14 residues. Germline lookup yields CDR1 MNHEY and CDR2 SMNVEV (reference sequence). V was shortened by 2 bases and J by 7 bases, with 15 bases between the two germline ends. Naive CD8 cells were CD45RO-negative, positively selected for CCR7, excluding terminally differentiated effector memory CD45RA+ cells. The sorted-subset replicate PCRs were given around 200 ng DNA, which is 27,000 or so T cell genomes. The protocol was immunoSEQ multiplex PCR, while the TCRdb copy is restricted to in-frame clones and leaves out a portion. The sample shows 550,000 to 750,000 clones, less than 97% of them seen only once.

The sequenced sample consisted of naive CD8+ T cells sorted from blood. The chain carries TRBV27 and TRBJ2-7; weak D call: TRBD1 (6 bases). The clonotype originates from a woman younger than 45 in good health. CDR3 region: CASSLLGAVGEQYF. As DNA, the CDR3 is TGTGCCAGCAGTTTACTGGGGGCCGTAGGTGAGCAGTACTTC.